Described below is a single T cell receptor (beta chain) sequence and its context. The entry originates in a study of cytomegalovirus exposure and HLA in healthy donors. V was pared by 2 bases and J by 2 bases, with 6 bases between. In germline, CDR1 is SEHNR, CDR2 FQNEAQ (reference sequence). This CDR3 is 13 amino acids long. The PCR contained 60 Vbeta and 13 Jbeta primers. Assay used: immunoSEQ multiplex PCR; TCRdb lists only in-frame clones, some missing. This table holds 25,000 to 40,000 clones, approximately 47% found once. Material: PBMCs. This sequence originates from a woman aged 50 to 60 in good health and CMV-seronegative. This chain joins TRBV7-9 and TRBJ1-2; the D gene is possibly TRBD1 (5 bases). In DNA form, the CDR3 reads TGTGCCAGCAGCTTACAGGGAAACTATGGCTACACCTTC. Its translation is CASSLQGNYGYTF.